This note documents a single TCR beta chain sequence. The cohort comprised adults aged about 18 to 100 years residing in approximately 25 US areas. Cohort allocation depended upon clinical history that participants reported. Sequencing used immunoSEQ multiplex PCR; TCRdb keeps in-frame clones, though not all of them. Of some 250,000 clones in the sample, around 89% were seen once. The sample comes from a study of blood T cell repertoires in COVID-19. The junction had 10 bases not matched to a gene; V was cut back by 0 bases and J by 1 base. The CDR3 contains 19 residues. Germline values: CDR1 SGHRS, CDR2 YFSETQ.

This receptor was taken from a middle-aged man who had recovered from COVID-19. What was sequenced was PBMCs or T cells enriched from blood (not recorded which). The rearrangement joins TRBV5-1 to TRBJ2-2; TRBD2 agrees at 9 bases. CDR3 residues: CASSLAAGGPDKNTGELFF. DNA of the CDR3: TGCGCCAGCAGCTTGGCCGCGGGGGGGCCGGATAAGAACACCGGGGAGCTGTTTTTT.